The 27 T cell receptor beta chains reported below all come from one sample, sequenced in a study of technical replicates of blood from a few donors. The data were produced by immunoSEQ multiplex PCR, yet TCRdb's version contains in-frame clones alone and is incomplete. This table has roughly 68,000 clones, about 88% appearing once. The sample comprised PBMCs. The origin of the receptors is a human donor in good health. Some clones in this sample may be carry-over from other donors' samples.

V is TRBV11-2 and J is TRBJ1-1, with D unresolved. This CDR3 region has 14 residues. Germline assignment: CDR1 SGHAT and CDR2 FQNNGV. V was trimmed by 5 bases and J by 3 bases, leaving 13 bases between them. CDR3 in amino acids: CASSAVGRYTEAFF. CDR3 bases: TGTGCCAGCAGCGCGGTGGGGAGGTACACTGAAGCTTTCTTT.

CDR3 DNA sequence: TGTGCCAGCAGTCAGGGTAGGAACACTGAAGCTTTCTTT. Protein sequence: CASSQGRNTEAFF. The V call is TRBV6-5, the J call TRBJ1-1; tentative D call: TRBD1 (5 bases). The CDR3 runs 13 residues. Germline loops: CDR1 MNHEY, CDR2 SVGAGI. With 5 bases removed from V and 1 base from J, the gap between germline ends came to 8 bases.

V usage is TRBV5-6 and J usage is TRBJ2-1; no definite D call. Germline CDR1 is SGHDT and CDR2 is YYEEEE. V was clipped by 0 bases and J by 8 bases, with 6 bases between them. There are 12 residues in the CDR3. CDR3 sequence reads: CASSLDGYEQFF. For the CDR3, the DNA is TGTGCCAGCAGCTTGGACGGGTATGAGCAGTTCTTC.

The V call is TRBV6-6, the J call TRBJ1-1; TRBD1 matches at 7 bases. The CDR3 is 13 amino acids. The J segment lost 1 base and the V segment lost 6 bases, leaving 2 bases of the junction unmatched. Germline CDR1 is MNHNY and CDR2 is SVGAGI (reference sequence). CDR3 in amino acids: CASRRQGNTEAFF. The CDR3 bases are TGTGCCAGCAGGCGACAGGGGAACACTGAAGCTTTCTTT.

The sample holds a few counts of this clone. The J gene is TRBJ1-1, the V gene TRBV29-1; the match to TRBD1 covers 7 bases. Germline CDR1 and CDR2: SQVTM and ANQGSEA. This CDR3 has 12 amino acids. V shed 6 bases, J shed 6 bases, and the junction held 7 bases outside the gene matches. In nucleotides, the CDR3 is TGCAGCGTGGGTAGGGGGCTCGCTGAAGCTTTCTTT. Translated: CSVGRGLAEAFF.

The chain recombines TRBV27 with TRBJ2-7; TRBD2 aligns across 9 bases. Trimming at V came to 8 bases and at J to 4 bases, leaving 12 bases not matched to a gene. Germline assignment: CDR1 MNHEY and CDR2 SMNVEV (reference sequence). CDR3 size: 15 residues. The CDR3 region is CASPPGTSPSYEQYF. Here the CDR3 DNA reads TGTGCCAGCCCCCCCGGGACTAGCCCCAGTTACGAGCAGTACTTC.

This rearrangement joins TRBV4-3 to TRBJ1-2; TRBD1 is a possible D gene (5 bases). The CDR3 covers 16 residues. V lost 0 bases, J lost 4 bases, and 15 bases lay in between. Germline CDR1 LGHNA, CDR2 YSLEER. The CDR3 bases are TGCGCCAGCAGCCAAGATCTCGGGGGTTCACGCTATGGCTACACCTTC. Amino acids: CASSQDLGGSRYGYTF.

J is TRBJ1-4 and V is TRBV2, with 12 nucleotides matching TRBD1. Unmatched junction bases numbered 6, after V lost 5 bases and J lost 5 bases. CDR3 length: 16 residues. CDR1 and CDR2 (germline): SNHLY, FYNNEI. The CDR3 DNA reads TGTGCCAGCAGTCGGGACAGGGGGCTGGGGAATGAAAAACTGTTTTTT. Residues: CASSRDRGLGNEKLFF.

This clone is a singleton in its sample. This rearrangement joins TRBV2 to TRBJ1-2; 11 positions agree with TRBD1. The germline V gene has CDR1 SNHLY and CDR2 FYNNEI. V was pared by 5 bases and J by 6 bases, with 5 bases of the junction left unmatched. The CDR3 is made up of 14 amino acids. The CDR3 DNA sequence: TGTGCCAGCAGTCCGGGACAGGGGGGAAATGGCTACACCTTC. It encodes CASSPGQGGNGYTF.

This clone was observed a single time. The V gene is TRBV5-1, the J gene TRBJ2-2, with a possible D match to TRBD2 (5 bases). Deletions cut 3 bases from V and 7 bases from J, with 13 bases between. Germline V lookup: CDR1 SGHRS, CDR2 YFSETQ. The CDR3 extends over 14 amino acids. The CDR3 coding sequence is TGCGCCAGCAGCTGGCGGCTAGCCGACGGGGAGCTGTTTTTT. Translating it yields CASSWRLADGELFF.

CDR3 in amino acids: CASSKWGLGPSGSSGELFF. As DNA, the CDR3 is TGTGCCAGCAGCAAATGGGGGTTGGGTCCTAGCGGGAGTTCCGGGGAGCTGTTTTTT. The chain combines TRBV21-1 with TRBJ2-2; the table's D call TRBD2 went unverified against the DNA. TRBV21-1 is noted as a pseudogene. This CDR3 has 19 residues.

V usage is TRBV11-2 and J usage is TRBJ1-3; possibly TRBD1 for D (6 bases). Germline-derived CDR1 and CDR2 are SGHAT and FQNNGV. Trimming cost V 5 bases and J 1 base, with 9 bases left between them. CDR3 length: 14 amino acids. The CDR3 sequence: CASSAGVSGNTIYF. For the CDR3, the DNA is TGTGCCAGCAGCGCAGGGGTGTCTGGAAACACCATATATTTT.

The J gene is TRBJ2-1, the V gene TRBV4-3; 10 bases are a match to TRBD2. The V gene end was trimmed by 2 bases and the J gene end by 7 bases; junction bases not matched to a gene: 8. The CDR3 consists of 16 residues. The V gene's germline CDR1 is LGHNA and CDR2 YSLEER. CDR3 DNA: TGCGCCAGCAGCCAACTCCTAGCGGGAGCAGGGAATGAGCAGTTCTTC. It yields the protein CASSQLLAGAGNEQFF.

The chain couples TRBV2 to TRBJ1-3, with 12 bases that match TRBD1. V was clipped by 6 bases and J by 5 bases; unmatched bases: 5. Germline V gene lookup returns CDR1 SNHLY and CDR2 FYNNEI. This CDR3 has 15 residues. CDR3 nucleotides: TGTGCCAGCAGGGAGGGACAGGGGGCTAGAAACACCATATATTTT. Translated: CASREGQGARNTIYF. Full variable domain (remainder filled in from reference TRBV2 and TRBJ1-3): EPEVTQTPSHQVTQMGQEVILRCVPISNHLYFYWYRQILGQKVEFLVSFYNNEISEKSEIFDDQFSVERPDGSNFTLKIRSTKLEDSAMYFCASREGQGARNTIYFGEGSWLTVV.

The chain employs TRBV5-1 and TRBJ1-1; 9 bases map to TRBD1. The V gene's germline CDR1 is SGHRS and CDR2 YFSETQ. The CDR3 length is 15 residues. Losses at the gene ends were 4 bases for V and 5 bases for J; bases not matched to a gene: 9. For the CDR3, the DNA is TGCGCCAGCAGCCCGGGGACAGGGAAGAGTACTGAAGCTTTCTTT. This gives the protein CASSPGTGKSTEAFF.

Only one count was recorded for this clone. V is TRBV5-1 and J is TRBJ2-3; 7 bases are shared with TRBD2. Germline CDR1 is SGHRS and CDR2 is YFSETQ. After removal of 0 bases from V and 6 bases from J, the junction contained 10 bases not matched to a gene. CDR3 length: 16 residues. CDR3 loop: CASSLGLAEGLDTQYF. The CDR3 DNA is TGCGCCAGCAGCTTGGGGCTAGCGGAAGGACTGGATACGCAGTATTTT.

The chain uses TRBV7-9 and TRBJ2-5; 7 nucleotides match TRBD1. This CDR3 comprises 15 residues. V dropped 1 base and J dropped 5; count of bases not matched to a gene: 7. Germline loops: CDR1 SEHNR, CDR2 FQNEAQ (reference sequence). CDR3 nucleotides: TGTGCCAGCAGCTTAGGAACAGGGGTCACGGAGACCCAGTACTTC. Translation: CASSLGTGVTETQYF.

This clone was recorded once. This CDR3 is CASSSRPRRGPSEAFF. The DNA of the CDR3 is TGTGCCAGCAGTTCCCGACCGCGCAGGGGGCCGAGTGAAGCTTTCTTT. The rearrangement links TRBV27 to TRBJ1-1, with 8 bases lining up with TRBD1. The CDR3 sequence is 16 residues long. Germline-derived CDR1 and CDR2 are MNHEY and SMNVEV (reference sequence). Germline trimming cut 4 bases from V and 7 bases from J; bases unmatched to any gene: 14.

The chain combines TRBV7-2 with TRBJ2-1; 10 nucleotides match TRBD2. The CDR3 is 15 residues long. Germline V gene lookup returns CDR1 SGHTA and CDR2 FQGNSA. With 6 bases clipped from V and 4 bases from J, the junction kept 6 bases outside the gene matches. CDR3 sequence reads: CASRRGLARYNEQFF. The DNA for the CDR3 is TGTGCCAGCAGGAGGGGACTAGCGAGATACAATGAGCAGTTCTTC.

The CDR3 DNA is TGTGCCAGCAGTAGAACGAGCGGGAGGCGCGAGGATCATGGCTACACCTTC. It specifies CASSRTSGRREDHGYTF. V gene TRBV7-2 combines with J gene TRBJ1-2, with unresolved D. The CDR3 extends over 17 amino acids. The V gene lost 6 bases and the J gene lost 6 bases, with 26 bases spanning the gap. Germline V gene data show CDR1 as SGHTA and CDR2 as FQGNSA.

This clone was counted a single time. The genes are TRBV7-9 and TRBJ1-2; TRBD1 agrees at 9 bases. The germline V gene has CDR1 SEHNR and CDR2 FQNEAQ (reference sequence). The CDR3 sequence is 14 residues long. Unmatched junction bases numbered 5, after V lost 4 bases and J lost 5 bases. CDR3 in amino acids: CASSSYGTGYGYTF. Here the CDR3 DNA reads TGTGCCAGCAGCTCATACGGGACAGGGTATGGCTACACCTTC.

The chain combines TRBV4-3 with TRBJ2-6; the D gene is possibly TRBD1 (5 bases). CDR1 LGHNA and CDR2 YSLEER come from the germline V gene. The CDR3 is made up of 16 amino acids. Trimming removed 0 bases from V and 4 bases from J, with 10 bases in between. The CDR3 reads CASSQDIGAGANVLTF. The CDR3 DNA reads TGCGCCAGCAGCCAAGATATAGGGGCGGGGGCCAACGTCCTGACTTTC.

This sequence joins TRBV25-1 and TRBJ1-2; TRBD1 agrees at 12 bases. Germline-derived CDR1 and CDR2 are MGHDK and SYGVNS. The J segment lost 5 bases and the V segment lost 4 bases, leaving 8 bases of the junction unmatched. CDR3 length equals 16 residues. CDR3 DNA: TGTGCCAGCAGTGGGCCGGGACAGGGGGCTGGTTATGGCTACACCTTC. Amino acids: CASSGPGQGAGYGYTF.

The chain employs TRBV29-1 and TRBJ2-2; no definite D call. CDR3 length equals 14 residues. Per germline, CDR1 SQVTM and CDR2 ANQGSEA. V was cut by 6 bases and J by 6 bases, with 17 bases left in between. The CDR3 DNA sequence: TGCAGCGTAACACGTCGTGGGCTGGCCGGGGAGCTGTTTTTT. Translated, it gives CSVTRRGLAGELFF.

The genes are TRBV10-3 and TRBJ2-1; D unclear. This CDR3 region has 15 residues. Germline V gives CDR1 ENHRY, CDR2 SYGVKD. V dropped 4 bases and J dropped 0 bases, with 10 bases sitting between them. Written as DNA, the CDR3 is TGTGCCATCAGTGGTGGAGTCAACTCCTACAATGAGCAGTTCTTC. Translating gives CAISGGVNSYNEQFF.

J is TRBJ2-3 and V is TRBV6-5; 7 nucleotides align to TRBD2. Germline V gives CDR1 MNHEY, CDR2 SVGAGI. The CDR3 length is 15 residues. Trimming took 5 bases from V and 2 from J; bases not matched to a gene: 7. CDR3 nucleotides: TGTGCCAGCAGTCGCGGGGGAGTCATCACAGATACGCAGTATTTT. Protein product: CASSRGGVITDTQYF.

CDR3 loop: CANTPRGLDEVQFF. The DNA for the CDR3 is TGTGCCAACACGCCACGGGGACTAGATGAGGTGCAGTTCTTC. The chain has TRBV19 and TRBJ2-1; 8 bases are shared with TRBD2. Germline lookup yields CDR1 LNHDA and CDR2 SQIVND (reference sequence). The CDR3 runs 14 residues. With 10 bases clipped from V and 12 bases from J, the junction kept 17 bases outside the gene matches.